A selection of T cell receptor beta chains follows, all from one sample in a study of shared clonotypes between healthy human individuals. Assay: immunoSEQ multiplex PCR; the TCRdb copy retains only in-frame clones and omits some. The sample has 2,500,000 or so clones; roughly 92% are singletons. Sample: naive CD4+ T cells from PBMCs. The source is a man aged 18-30 years in good health. Some clones in this sample may be carry-over from other donors' samples. The CDR3 runs from the conserved cysteine through the conserved F or W. Each record gives: V gene, J gene, CDR3 length, CDR3 protein.

TRBV5-1	TRBJ2-7	13	CASSPGQYYEQYF
TRBV7-9	TRBJ2-6	16	CASSQSTLSGANVLTF
TRBV5-4	TRBJ1-3	14	CASSIKSSGNTIYF
TRBV4-1	TRBJ2-2	17	CASSQIRDSWFAGELFF
TRBV20-1	TRBJ2-7	10	CSAQSYEQYF
TRBV11-2	TRBJ1-4	16	CASSLGTTPTNEKLFF
TRBV6-1	TRBJ2-5	15	CASSEALPDRGTQYF
TRBV14	TRBJ2-7	21	CASSQTRGRQDITGRPYEQYF
TRBV28	TRBJ2-1	16	CASSTASNVRYNEQFF
TRBV6-5	TRBJ2-1	15	CASTEGLAGVSEQFF
TRBV6-5	TRBJ2-1	15	CASSKTSGSYNEQFF
TRBV7-2	TRBJ1-5	13	CASSLAVLEPQHF
TRBV2	TRBJ1-2	14	CASSPLVASYGYTF
TRBV15	TRBJ1-5	13	CATGGGSGQPQHF
TRBV7-3	TRBJ2-2	15	CASSKGGPATGELFF
TRBV6-6	TRBJ1-4	13	CASGRQANEKLFF
TRBV28	TRBJ1-3	17	CASTFLWGEGSGNTIYF
TRBV28	TRBJ1-2	13	CASSLAPDYGYTF
TRBV6-6	TRBJ2-1	16	CASSYWESSQTSEQFF
TRBV6-5	TRBJ2-1	13	CASSTGTLNEQFF
TRBV28	TRBJ2-4	13	CASSLSPENIQYF
TRBV7-8	TRBJ1-2	13	CASSLSVAYGYTF
TRBV6-6	TRBJ2-7	16	CASSYRAAGGPYEQYF
TRBV5-1	TRBJ2-6	15	CASSFGSSGANVLTF
TRBV7-2	TRBJ2-3	15	CASSLETGAGNTQYF
TRBV2	TRBJ2-3	14	CASSHPLSTDTQYF
TRBV29-1	TRBJ2-2	14	CSVEGRSGTGELFF
TRBV9	TRBJ2-1	14	CASSVDGGANEQFF
TRBV7-9	TRBJ2-7	13	CASSYTGAYEQYF
TRBV7-3	TRBJ2-2	13	CASSLSGTGELFF
TRBV5-1	TRBJ1-2	13	CASRDNSNYGYTF
TRBV6-5	TRBJ1-4	14	CASSYDGRNEKLFF
TRBV5-1	TRBJ2-7	16	CASSLGARGPTYEQYF
TRBV5-1	TRBJ1-4	16	CASSLANEVGNEKLFF
TRBV4-1	TRBJ1-1	16	CASSQDRVLQDTEAFF
TRBV7-3	TRBJ2-7	14	CASSLEAGGYEQYF
TRBV28	TRBJ2-1	15	CASSQGADRYNEQFF
TRBV4-3	TRBJ2-6	13	CASSQVIRDVLTF
TRBV6-1	TRBJ2-2	14	CASSEFGRAGELFF
TRBV18	TRBJ1-5	14	CASSPGQGHQPQHF
TRBV7-3	TRBJ2-2	14	CASSRWTSGGELFF
TRBV4-1	TRBJ2-2	18	CASSHPFGGSPRGGELFF
TRBV5-5	TRBJ2-7	15	CASSFGTSVSYEQYF
TRBV11-3	.	14	CASSLGSSGYEQYF
TRBV5-6	TRBJ2-1	14	CASSREPVYNEQFF
TRBV27	TRBJ2-7	13	CAIRSPLSYEQYF
TRBV10-3	TRBJ1-4	14	CAISGTEHIEKLFF
TRBV18	TRBJ2-1	14	CASSPEQGYNEQFF
TRBV7-2	TRBJ2-3	16	CASSLRQGGTTDTQYF
TRBV5-8	TRBJ2-1	13	CASSTAYHNEQFF
TRBV10-3	TRBJ2-2	15	CAISGQGPRSGELFF